This TCR beta chain was recovered during a study of T cells in Graves' hyperthyroidism and ophthalmopathy. Study as a whole: Before any treatment, at initial diagnosis, peripheral blood was collected. Study findings and constraints: Blood also showed most of the thyroid clonotypes that were expanded above 0.001.

As for this clonotype: The antigen remains unidentified. A much larger clone lies a single base off, so this may be a read error.

Researchers barred patients who had uncontrolled infection, other autoimmune disease, pregnancy or lactation. The source material, RNA transcripts, was used to amplify TCR beta CDR3 regions. First-round RT-PCR of the TCR CDR3 relied on the HTBI primer set. In TCRdb, the multiplex PCR reads were re-called with MiXCR into one record per CDR3 protein. The sample carries about 680,000 distinct CDR3 sequences, 35% recorded once. J lost 1 base, V lost 4 bases, and 7 bases had no gene match. The CDR3 consists of 16 residues. The germline V gene has CDR1 SGHAT and CDR2 FQNNGV. Sequencing input: blood. The genes are TRBV11-2 and TRBJ1-1, with 9 bases identical to TRBD1. The origin of this receptor is a woman in her forties with Graves' hyperthyroidism. This chain's CDR3 is CASSYRGLFTNTEAFF. The CDR3 DNA sequence: TGTGCCAGCAGCTACAGGGGGCTTTTCACGAACACTGAAGCTTTCTTT.